The subject of this entry is one TCR beta chain. Its matching antigen is unknown. V lost 8 bases, J lost 0 bases, and 16 bases lay in between. Per the germline V gene, CDR1 is PRHDT and CDR2 is FYEKMQ (reference sequence). The CDR3 totals 15 residues. The data derive from a study of CD8+CD57+ T cells in acquired aplastic anemia. Study-wide background: Sorting CD4+ and CD8+ cells gave DNA averaging approximately 3 ug.

Study-level results: With respect to CD8+ Simpson's diversity, patients and controls did not differ significantly. The same twenty-nine CD8+ CDR3 sequences occurred in patients and in controls.

Using genomic DNA as the template, TCR beta VDJ and CDR3 profiling was carried out. TCRdb re-derived calls from the reads in MiXCR, one entry per CDR3 protein. There are 200,000 to 250,000 distinct CDR3 sequences in the sample; almost 35% occur only once, and around 1.1% lies in the top ten. Sequencing was performed on sorted CD4+, CD8+, or CD8+CD57+ T cells (not recorded which) from PBMCs. This receptor was obtained from a human donor in good health, serving as a control. V and J are TRBV13 and TRBJ1-2; tentatively, D is TRBD1 (5 bases). The chain's CDR3 is CASSPSGLPNYGYTF. CDR3 coding DNA: TGTGCCAGCTCACCATCGGGACTGCCTAACTATGGCTACACCTTC.